The 30 T cell receptor beta chains below come from one sample, sequenced in a study of T cells in Graves' hyperthyroidism and ophthalmopathy. RNA transcripts yielded amplified TCR beta CDR3 regions. Carried out on the TCR CDR3, a first-round RT-PCR used the HTBI primer set. TCRdb re-analysed the multiplex PCR reads in MiXCR, keeping a single row per CDR3 protein. The sample comprises around 500,000 distinct CDR3 sequences, 11% to 15% of which are singletons, and roughly 14% rests with the top ten. Material: blood. Receptors were obtained from a woman in her forties with Graves' hyperthyroidism.

This clonotype has ten or more counts. The J gene is TRBJ2-3, the V gene TRBV28; D may be TRBD1 (6 bases). V was shortened by 3 bases and J by 2 bases, with 21 bases between the two germline ends. The V gene's germline CDR1 is MDHEN and CDR2 SYDVKM. This CDR3 spans 18 amino acids. CDR3 protein: CASSFPLGQSSPTDTQYF. The CDR3 DNA sequence: TGTGCCAGCAGTTTTCCCCTCGGACAGAGCTCGCCCACAGATACGCAGTATTTT.

This clonotype was seen a few times. V gene TRBV9 combines with J gene TRBJ2-3, with TRBD2 matching over 11 bases. Trimming at V came to 4 bases and at J to 5 bases, leaving 3 bases not matched to a gene. Germline CDR1 is SGDLS and CDR2 is YYNGEE. CDR3 length equals 14 residues. CDR3 in DNA: TGTGCCAGCAGCCAGGGGACTAGCGGAGATACGCAGTATTTT. Protein: CASSQGTSGDTQYF.

This clonotype was seen repeatedly, ten times or more. V and J are TRBV5-6 and TRBJ2-1; TRBD1 is a possible D gene (6 bases). Germline CDR1 and CDR2: SGHDT and YYEEEE. The CDR3 is 16 residues long. V gave up 4 bases and J gave up 4 bases, with 18 bases separating them. For the CDR3, the DNA is TGTGCCAGCAGCCCGCGGTGGCAGGGGTCATACAATGAGCAGTTCTTC. Translated, it gives CASSPRWQGSYNEQFF.

With respect to this clonotype: A clone one base away is much larger, so this may be a read error. The J gene is TRBJ1-5, the V gene TRBV6-2 or TRBV6-3, with 10 bases aligning to TRBD1. Looked up from germline, CDR1 is MNHEY and CDR2 is SVGEGT. The CDR3 covers 17 residues. The DNA for the CDR3 is TGTGCCAGCAGTTCCCCGGGACAGGGGAATAGCAATCAGCCCCGGCATTTT. Amino acids: CASSSPGQGNSNQPRHF.

This clonotype occurred many times. J is TRBJ2-1 and V is TRBV28; D perhaps matches TRBD2 (5 bases). The CDR3 extends over 14 amino acids. V was cut by 4 bases and J by 7 bases, with 14 bases left in between. Germline lookup yields CDR1 MDHEN and CDR2 SYDVKM. The CDR3 DNA sequence: TGTGCCAGCAGTTCCCCGGGCGAGGGAAATGAGCAGTTCTTC. This gives the protein CASSSPGEGNEQFF.

This clonotype has more than one count but fewer than ten. The chain recombines TRBV4-1 with TRBJ2-2; D remains unclear. This CDR3 is 15 amino acids long. The germline CDR1 and CDR2 sequences are MGHRA and YSYEKL. V lost 1 base, J lost 7 bases, and 13 bases lay in between. Written as DNA, the CDR3 is TGCGCCAGCAGCCAAGGGCATGCTCCTGTCGGGGAGCTGTTTTTT. This codes for CASSQGHAPVGELFF.

The chain recombines TRBV28 with TRBJ2-3, with 7 bases matching TRBD1. The CDR3 length is 15 residues. CDR1 and CDR2 (germline): MDHEN, SYDVKM. V was pared by 5 bases and J by 4 bases, with 9 bases of the junction left unmatched. The CDR3 region has the DNA TGTGCCAGCAGTCGACAGGGTTTAAGGGCAGATACGCAGTATTTT. It translates to CASSRQGLRADTQYF.

This clonotype was observed many times. The chain joins TRBV7-8 to TRBJ2-7; 10 bases are shared with TRBD1. The length of the CDR3 is 15 residues. Germline V gene data show CDR1 as SGHVS and CDR2 as FQNEAQ. V lost 5 bases to trimming and J lost 6 bases; unmatched junction nucleotides: 10. As DNA, the CDR3 is TGTGCCAGCAGCCCGGGACAGGGGATGTTCTTCGAGCAGTACTTC. It encodes CASSPGQGMFFEQYF.

This clonotype was seen many times. This sequence joins TRBV6-1 and TRBJ2-1; 7 nucleotides match TRBD1. The CDR3 totals 15 residues. Germline values: CDR1 MNHNS, CDR2 SASEGT. The junction had 12 bases not matched to a gene; V was cut back by 6 bases and J by 7 bases. For the CDR3, the DNA is TGTGCCAGCAGAGGGCCAGGGGGATCAGTGAATGAGCAGTTCTTC. Protein sequence: CASRGPGGSVNEQFF.

This clonotype was seen many times. The chain has TRBV28 and TRBJ2-7, with 7 bases identical to TRBD1. Trimming cost V 2 bases and J 0 bases; bases outside gene matches: 7. CDR1 and CDR2 from the germline V gene are MDHEN and SYDVKM. This CDR3 contains 16 residues. The CDR3 spells CASSLRQGTYSYEQYF. CDR3 bases: TGTGCCAGCAGTTTACGACAGGGTACCTACTCCTACGAGCAGTACTTC.

This clonotype was seen ten or more times. V is TRBV7-3 and J is TRBJ2-3, with D perhaps matching TRBD2 (6 bases). V was cut by 5 bases and J by 4 bases, with 19 bases left in between. The germline gives CDR1 SGHTA, CDR2 FQGTGA. The CDR3 sequence is 16 residues long. CDR3 protein: CASSPMGGEGPDTQYF. The CDR3 DNA follows: TGTGCCAGCAGCCCTATGGGGGGAGAGGGGCCAGATACGCAGTATTTT.

The V gene is TRBV13, the J gene TRBJ1-4; 10 bases map to TRBD1. J lost 7 bases, V lost 6 bases, and 5 bases had no gene match. Germline V gene lookup returns CDR1 PRHDT and CDR2 FYEKMQ (reference sequence). This CDR3 has 14 residues. CDR3 nucleotides: TGTGCCAGCAGTTGGACAGGGGGGGGTGAAAAACTGTTTTTT. Protein: CASSWTGGGEKLFF.

This clonotype has more than one count but fewer than ten. The V and J genes are TRBV30 and TRBJ1-6; D gene unclear. Trimming took off 0 bases at V and 4 bases at J, with 22 bases between the two ends. The CDR3 runs to 19 residues. Looked up from germline, CDR1 is GTSNPN and CDR2 is SVGIG (reference sequence). CDR3 sequence: CAWSVPDKVESSYNSPLHF. The DNA for the CDR3 is TGTGCCTGGAGTGTACCAGACAAAGTAGAGTCCTCTTATAATTCACCCCTCCACTTT.

This clonotype was picked up many times. The chain recombines TRBV12-3 or TRBV12-4 with TRBJ2-7; no clear D gene. This CDR3 has 13 residues. Trimming left V 5 bases short and J 3 bases short, with 11 bases between. CDR3: CASSQLDGYEQYF. The CDR3, as DNA: TGTGCCAGCAGTCAACTCGACGGCTACGAGCAGTACTTC.

This clonotype appeared a single time. Here the CDR3 reads CASSLSLAGGLFF. CDR3 sequence (DNA): TGCGCCAGCAGCCTATCACTAGCGGGAGGGCTGTTCTTC. The chain joins TRBV4-1 to TRBJ2-1; 13 positions match TRBD2. This CDR3 comprises 13 residues. Trimming took 4 bases from V and 15 from J; bases not matched to a gene: 6. Germline CDR1 and CDR2: MGHRA and YSYEKL.

This clonotype was seen only a few times. The V call is TRBV10-3, the J call TRBJ1-4; D perhaps matches TRBD1 (5 bases). CDR3 length: 13 amino acids. Germline V gene sequence: CDR1 ENHRY, CDR2 SYGVKD. The V end was cut by 10 bases, the J end by 4 bases, with 13 bases between. CDR3 loop: CATRGENNEKLFF. CDR3 nucleotide sequence: TGTGCCACCCGAGGGGAGAATAATGAAAAACTGTTTTTT.

The chain uses TRBV4-1 and TRBJ2-5, with D possibly being TRBD1 (7 bases). This CDR3 spans 15 amino acids. The ends were cut back, 0 bases at V and 4 bases at J, with 12 bases in the middle. Germline V lookup: CDR1 MGHRA, CDR2 YSYEKL. The CDR3 nucleotides read TGCGCCAGCAGCCAAGATCGCCAGGGGGGAGAGACCCAGTACTTC. Its protein is CASSQDRQGGETQYF.

In its sample, this clonotype was seen many times. V usage is TRBV28 and J usage is TRBJ1-2; a weak D match, TRBD1 (6 bases). Per the germline V gene, CDR1 is MDHEN and CDR2 is SYDVKM. CDR3 length equals 15 residues. V lost 4 bases to trimming and J lost 3 bases, with 15 bases between them. The CDR3 bases are TGTGCCAGCAGTTCCCCCCCAGGGGCTGACTATGGCTACACCTTC. Protein: CASSSPPGADYGYTF.

The chain has TRBV29-1 and TRBJ2-6; D unresolved. Germline lookup yields CDR1 SQVTM and CDR2 ANQGSEA. Between the trimmed V and J ends, which lost 0 bases and 4 bases, there was a span of 13 bases. The CDR3 runs to 16 residues. CDR3 sequence reads: CSVEDLRPPGANVLTF. CDR3 coding DNA: TGCAGCGTTGAAGATCTTCGCCCCCCCGGGGCCAACGTCCTGACTTTC.

This clonotype was seen ten or more times. This rearrangement joins TRBV2 to TRBJ2-2, with D uncertain. Germline V gene data show CDR1 as SNHLY and CDR2 as FYNNEI. CDR3 size: 15 residues. Between the trimmed V and J ends, which lost 1 base and 1 base, there was a span of 7 bases. The CDR3 coding sequence is TGTGCCAGCAGTGAAGAGACGGGGAACACCGGGGAGCTGTTTTTT. It translates to CASSEETGNTGELFF.

This rearrangement joins TRBV29-1 to TRBJ1-1; the match to TRBD1 covers 10 bases. There are 13 residues in the CDR3. Trimming took 7 bases from V and 1 from J; bases not matched to a gene: 3. The V gene's germline CDR1 is SQVTM and CDR2 ANQGSEA. This chain's CDR3 is CSGRTGGNTEAFF. The CDR3 nucleotides are TGCAGCGGGAGGACAGGGGGGAACACTGAAGCTTTCTTT.

This clonotype has more than one count but fewer than ten. In nucleotides, the CDR3 is TGCAGTGCTGGACAGGGTTTGACTGAAGCTTTCTTT. It is translated as CSAGQGLTEAFF. The gene calls are TRBV20-1 and TRBJ1-1; 8 bases line up with TRBD1. There are 12 residues in the CDR3. With 5 bases clipped from V and 5 bases from J, the junction kept 4 bases outside the gene matches. The germline gives CDR1 DFQATT, CDR2 SNEGSKA (reference sequence).

V usage is TRBV12-3 or TRBV12-4 and J usage is TRBJ1-4; the match to TRBD1 covers 7 bases. The V segment lost 6 bases and the J segment 8 bases; nucleotides outside the gene matches: 12. The length of the CDR3 is 15 residues. The CDR3 nucleotides are TGTGCCAGCAGCCGTGAAAACAGGGGAGACGAAAAACTGTTTTTT. Translating it yields CASSRENRGDEKLFF.

Points on this clonotype: A much larger clone is a single base away; this may be a read error. The chain is built from TRBV5-1 and TRBJ2-5; D is uncertain. This CDR3 has 15 amino acids. The germline CDR1 and CDR2 sequences are SGHRS and YFSETQ. The V end lost 2 bases, the J end lost 3 bases, and 14 bases lay between the germline ends. CDR3 loop: CASSLDGPKEETQYF. The CDR3, as DNA: TGCGCCAGCAGCTTAGACGGCCCGAAAGAAGAGACCCAGTACTTC.

This clonotype came up many times. The CDR3 sequence: CASSIDGTTYNEQFF. The CDR3 region has the DNA TGTGCCAGTAGTATAGATGGGACTACCTACAATGAGCAGTTCTTC. This chain uses TRBV19 with TRBJ2-1; 7 bases line up with TRBD2. Germline trimming cut 0 bases from V and 2 bases from J; bases unmatched to any gene: 1. The CDR3 has 15 residues. Looked up from germline, CDR1 is LNHDA and CDR2 is SQIVND (reference sequence).

This clonotype has ten or more counts. The rearrangement joins TRBV28 to TRBJ2-7; D is perhaps TRBD1 (6 bases). V dropped 6 bases and J dropped 3 bases, with 18 bases sitting between them. There are 15 residues in the CDR3. From germline, CDR1 is MDHEN and CDR2 SYDVKM. The DNA for the CDR3 is TGTGCCAGCAGCGTCAGGTTGGGGGCCAGCTACGAGCAGTACTTC. This translates into CASSVRLGASYEQYF.

This clonotype was found many times. This chain uses TRBV5-1 with TRBJ1-1; no firm D call. Germline V CDR1 and CDR2: SGHRS, YFSETQ. V was pared by 3 bases and J by 1 base, with 7 bases between. CDR3 length equals 13 residues. CDR3 loop: CASSWSGNTEAFF. The CDR3 region has the DNA TGCGCCAGCAGCTGGAGCGGGAACACTGAAGCTTTCTTT.

The chain uses TRBV6-1 and TRBJ1-5, with a possible D match to TRBD1 (5 bases). The CDR3 spans 16 residues. Germline assignment: CDR1 MNHNS and CDR2 SASEGT. V lost 1 base, J lost 5 bases, and 15 bases lay in between. CDR3 protein: CASSEGGLRGDQPQHF. Here the CDR3 DNA reads TGTGCCAGCAGTGAAGGGGGCCTAAGGGGAGATCAGCCCCAGCATTTT.

This clonotype has more than one count but fewer than ten. This chain links TRBV9 with TRBJ1-1; possible D gene TRBD1, 5 bases. Germline-derived CDR1 and CDR2 are SGDLS and YYNGEE. The germline V and J ends were trimmed by 4 bases and 3 bases, with 16 bases remaining between them. This CDR3 is built from 15 residues. CDR3 nucleotide sequence: TGTGCCAGCAGCCTGAGCGGGGGGTGGGACACTGAAGCTTTCTTT. Its translation: CASSLSGGWDTEAFF.

This clonotype has at least ten counts. This chain connects TRBV5-1 to TRBJ1-1; maybe TRBD1 (6 bases). This CDR3 has 14 residues. Trimming shortened V by 4 bases and J by 4 bases, and 14 bases separated the two germline ends. Germline V gene lookup returns CDR1 SGHRS and CDR2 YFSETQ. CDR3 loop: CASSHGQPTTEAFF. Here the CDR3 DNA reads TGCGCCAGCAGCCACGGACAGCCGACCACTGAAGCTTTCTTT.